This entry lists 24 T cell receptor beta chains sequenced from one sample in a study of blood T cell repertoires in COVID-19. Clones were read by immunoSEQ multiplex PCR, and TCRdb kept only the in-frame ones, dropping some. The sample has 4,000 to 6,000 clones, about 88% seen once. The specimen sequenced was peripheral blood. Source of these receptors: a woman older than 75 with acute or convalescent COVID-19.

The chain recombines TRBV7-9 with TRBJ2-2; a possible D gene is TRBD2 (5 bases). The CDR3 contains 14 residues. V lost 4 bases and J 4 bases, leaving 10 bases between the germline ends. Germline lookup yields CDR1 SEHNR and CDR2 FQNEAQ (reference sequence). The CDR3 DNA reads as TGTGCCAGCAGCTCACAGCGGCCCACCGGGGAGCTGTTTTTT. Residues: CASSSQRPTGELFF.

The CDR3 spells CASSQRSEASGAFF. DNA for the CDR3: TGTGCCAGCAGCCAACGGTCGGAGGCCTCCGGAGCTTTCTTT. The rearrangement joins TRBV3-1 (or the pseudogene TRBV3-2) to TRBJ1-1; D is uncertain. Germline V gene data show CDR1 as LGHDT and CDR2 as YNNKEL (reference sequence). The V and J ends lost 2 bases and 10 bases respectively, with 17 bases between them. The CDR3 is 14 residues long.

This rearrangement joins TRBV2 to TRBJ1-2, with TRBD1 matching 7 bases. The junction had 6 bases not matched to a gene; V was cut back by 6 bases and J by 5 bases. This CDR3 has 13 residues. Germline-derived CDR1 and CDR2 are SNHLY and FYNNEI. The CDR3 coding sequence is TGTGCCAGCAGGGCCGGGACAGTATATGGCTACACCTTC. Translated, it gives CASRAGTVYGYTF.

The rearrangement joins TRBV2 to TRBJ2-7; TRBD2 is a possible D gene (6 bases). CDR3 length equals 15 residues. Germline lookup yields CDR1 SNHLY and CDR2 FYNNEI. Trimming took 2 bases from V and 0 from J, leaving 11 bases between them. This CDR3 reads CASSEISGGSYEQYF. The CDR3 DNA is TGTGCCAGCAGTGAAATCTCCGGGGGCTCCTACGAGCAGTACTTC. Variable domain in full (rest from reference TRBV2 and TRBJ2-7): EPEVTQTPSHQVTQMGQEVILRCVPISNHLYFYWYRQILGQKVEFLVSFYNNEISEKSEIFDDQFSVERPDGSNFTLKIRSTKLEDSAMYFCASSEISGGSYEQYFGPGTRLTVT.

The gene calls are TRBV6-6 and TRBJ1-5, with a possible D match to TRBD1 (6 bases). The germline V and J ends were trimmed by 4 bases and 5 bases, with 9 bases remaining between them. Germline V lookup: CDR1 MNHNY, CDR2 SVGAGI (reference sequence). The length of the CDR3 is 13 residues. The CDR3 sequence: CASSWTDDQPQHF. CDR3 coding DNA: TGTGCCAGCAGTTGGACAGATGATCAGCCCCAGCATTTT.

This chain joins TRBV9 and TRBJ2-1, with 7 bases that match TRBD2. Unmatched junction bases numbered 5, after V lost 3 bases and J lost 5 bases. Germline-derived CDR1 and CDR2 are SGDLS and YYNGEE. This CDR3 has 14 residues. CDR3 coding DNA: TGTGCCAGCAGCGCCCTAGCGGAGCACAATGAGCAGTTCTTC. Protein sequence: CASSALAEHNEQFF.

Turning to this clone: The DNA is omitted, as the CDR3 cannot be located on it reliably, and the CDR3 follows TCRdb's listing. V usage is TRBV28 and J usage is TRBJ2-7; no check of the table's D call, TRBD1, against the DNA was made. The CDR3 region is 16 residues in length, termini included. Germline-derived CDR1 and CDR2 are MDHEN and SYDVKM. The CDR3: CASSFSLDRLSYEQYF.

This clone was observed once. The rearrangement uses TRBV5-1 and TRBJ1-2; TRBD1 agrees at 9 bases. V trimming: 4 bases; J trimming: 7 bases; junction bases outside the gene matches: 17. The CDR3 is 17 amino acids. CDR1 SGHRS and CDR2 YFSETQ come from the germline V gene. CDR3 DNA sequence: TGCGCCAGCAGCGCAAATCCCCCCGGGACAGGGTTTTCTGGCTACACCTTC. Its translation is CASSANPPGTGFSGYTF.

This rearrangement joins TRBV5-1 to TRBJ2-3, with D tentatively TRBD2 (6 bases). The CDR3 contains 15 residues. Deletions cut 6 bases from V and 4 bases from J, with 18 bases between. Germline values: CDR1 SGHRS, CDR2 YFSETQ. The CDR3 sequence is CASKEASEVADTQYF. CDR3 coding DNA: TGCGCCAGCAAGGAGGCTAGCGAAGTGGCAGATACGCAGTATTTT.

The genes are TRBV12-3 or TRBV12-4 and TRBJ2-2; D is perhaps TRBD1 (5 bases). Trimming took off 6 bases at V and 1 base at J, with 6 bases between the two ends. The CDR3 totals 13 residues. The CDR3, as DNA: TGTGCCAGCAGCGGACAGAACACCGGGGAGCTGTTTTTT. It is translated as CASSGQNTGELFF.

The rearrangement uses TRBV5-1 and TRBJ1-6, with TRBD1 as a possible D gene (5 bases). Germline V gives CDR1 SGHRS, CDR2 YFSETQ. V lost 0 bases and J lost 10, with 11 bases in between. The CDR3 is 14 amino acids. The CDR3 nucleotides are TGCGCCAGCAGCTTGGCAGGGCTCGGATCACCCCTCCACTTT. The encoded protein is CASSLAGLGSPLHF. Filled out from reference TRBV5-1 and TRBJ1-6, the complete variable domain reads KAGVTQTPRYLIKTRGQQVTLSCSPISGHRSVSWYQQTPGQGLQFLFEYFSETQRNKGNFPGRFSGRQFSNSRSEMNVSTLELGDSALYLCASSLAGLGSPLHFGNGTRLTVT.

The chain couples TRBV3-1 (or the pseudogene TRBV3-2) to TRBJ1-2; maybe TRBD1 (5 bases). Germline V gene data show CDR1 as LGHDT and CDR2 as YNNKEL (reference sequence). V lost 4 bases to trimming and J lost 7 bases, with 22 bases between them. The CDR3 sequence is 16 residues long. The CDR3 DNA reads TGTGCCAGCAGCCGATTCGGGGGACTCGTATCGGGTGGCTACACCTTC. Translating it yields CASSRFGGLVSGGYTF.

The rearrangement links TRBV28 to TRBJ2-7; 9 bases map to TRBD1. The CDR3 runs to 15 residues. Germline CDR1 MDHEN, CDR2 SYDVKM. Germline trimming cut 6 bases from V and 6 bases from J; bases unmatched to any gene: 12. CDR3: CASSSHSRQGGEQYF. The DNA for the CDR3 is TGTGCCAGCAGCTCTCATTCCCGACAGGGGGGCGAGCAGTACTTC.

The chain combines TRBV7-2 with TRBJ2-5; the match to TRBD1 covers 10 bases. The CDR3 sequence is 15 residues long. Germline CDR1 reads SGHTA; CDR2 reads FQGNSA. Losses at the gene ends were 5 bases for V and 5 bases for J; bases not matched to a gene: 8. As DNA, the CDR3 is TGTGCCAGCAGCCGGGGGACAGGGGTGTGGGAGACCCAGTACTTC. This codes for CASSRGTGVWETQYF. Based on the CDR3 plus reference TRBV7-2 and TRBJ2-5, the full variable domain is GAGVSQSPSNKVTEKGKDVELRCDPISGHTALYWYRQSLGQGLEFLIYFQGNSAPDKSGLPSDRFSAERTGGSVSTLTIQRTQQEDSAVYLCASSRGTGVWETQYFGPGTRLLVL.

V usage is TRBV6-5 and J usage is TRBJ1-4; D is unresolved. Germline V gene sequence: CDR1 MNHEY, CDR2 SVGAGI. This CDR3 has 13 residues. V lost 6 bases, J lost 1 base, and 6 bases lay in between. This chain's CDR3 is CASRGRTNEKLFF. DNA for the CDR3: TGTGCCAGCAGGGGCAGAACTAATGAAAAACTGTTTTTT.

The table lists this clone with a count of one. The chain joins TRBV5-4 to TRBJ2-3; 8 nucleotides line up with TRBD2. The CDR3 length is 16 residues. CDR1 is SGHNT, CDR2 YYREEE, per germline (reference sequence). V was pared by 0 bases and J by 6 bases, with 9 bases of the junction left unmatched. The CDR3 nucleotides are TGTGCCAGCAGCTTGGCCTGGAGCGGGGGAGGGGATACGCAGTATTTT. This gives the protein CASSLAWSGGGDTQYF.

In its sample, this clone was seen once. The chain carries TRBV30 and TRBJ2-7; 10 bases are shared with TRBD1. With V trimmed by 4 bases and J by 1 base, 4 bases remained unmatched. In germline, CDR1 is GTSNPN, CDR2 SVGIG (reference sequence). The length of the CDR3 is 14 residues. The CDR3 is CAWNRDRGSYEQYF. In nucleotides, the CDR3 is TGTGCCTGGAACCGGGACAGGGGATCCTACGAGCAGTACTTC.

The gene calls are TRBV9 and TRBJ1-6, with 7 positions matching TRBD1. The CDR3 is 17 residues long. Germline trimming cut 0 bases from V and 7 bases from J; bases unmatched to any gene: 10. Per germline, CDR1 SGDLS and CDR2 YYNGEE. In nucleotides, the CDR3 is TGTGCCAGCAGCGTAGCCCATGGGGGACAGAACAATTCACCCCTCCACTTT. As protein: CASSVAHGGQNNSPLHF.

The chain has TRBV6-4 and TRBJ2-7, with TRBD2 as a possible D gene (5 bases). V gave up 8 bases and J gave up 6 bases, with 20 bases separating them. CDR3 length equals 14 residues. The germline V gene encodes CDR1 MRHNA and CDR2 SNTAGT. This CDR3 reads CASLEDAINLEQYF. The CDR3 DNA reads TGTGCCAGCCTGGAGGACGCCATCAACCTCGAGCAGTACTTC.

J is TRBJ1-1 and V is TRBV5-1, with D perhaps matching TRBD1 (5 bases). CDR3 length equals 14 residues. Germline values: CDR1 SGHRS, CDR2 YFSETQ. V lost 5 bases and J lost 4, with 15 bases in between. The CDR3 reads CASRAQGSLTEAFF. As DNA, the CDR3 is TGCGCCAGCAGAGCCCAGGGATCTCTCACTGAAGCTTTCTTT. The full variable domain, its missing parts supplied by reference TRBV5-1 and TRBJ1-1, is KAGVTQTPRYLIKTRGQQVTLSCSPISGHRSVSWYQQTPGQGLQFLFEYFSETQRNKGNFPGRFSGRQFSNSRSEMNVSTLELGDSALYLCASRAQGSLTEAFFGQGTRLTVV.

The chain couples TRBV7-8 to TRBJ1-1, with D tentatively TRBD1 (5 bases). The germline V gene encodes CDR1 SGHVS and CDR2 FQNEAQ. The V gene lost 1 base and the J gene lost 3 bases, with 6 bases spanning the gap. The CDR3 runs 13 residues. The DNA for the CDR3 is TGTGCCAGCAGCTTAGTCAGGGACACTGAAGCTTTCTTT. This translates into CASSLVRDTEAFF. The whole variable domain, filled in from reference TRBV7-8 and TRBJ1-1, reads GAGVSQSPRYKVAKRGQDVALRCDPISGHVSLFWYQQALGQGPEFLTYFQNEAQLDKSGLPSDRFFAERPEGSVSTLKIQRTQQEDSAVYLCASSLVRDTEAFFGQGTRLTVV.

The chain carries TRBV18 and TRBJ2-1; the D is unclear. Trimming left V 0 bases short and J 7 bases short, with 10 bases between. CDR1 and CDR2 (germline): KGHSH, LQKENI. The CDR3 has 14 residues. In nucleotides, the CDR3 is TGTGCCAGCTCACCACCCGCACTGCGTAATGAGCAGTTCTTC. As protein: CASSPPALRNEQFF.

The chain recombines TRBV30 with TRBJ2-3, with TRBD2 matching over 15 bases. With V trimmed by 3 bases and J by 4 bases, 8 bases remained unmatched. CDR1 is GTSNPN, CDR2 SVGIG, per germline (reference sequence). The CDR3 length is 17 residues. The DNA for the CDR3 is TGTGCCTGGAGCACCTGGACTAGCGGGGGGGCCGCAGATACGCAGTATTTT. Protein sequence: CAWSTWTSGGAADTQYF.

The gene calls are TRBV29-1 and TRBJ2-3; 7 bases map to TRBD1. V gave up 8 bases and J gave up 5 bases; unmatched junction bases: 7. There are 12 residues in the CDR3. CDR1 SQVTM and CDR2 ANQGSEA come from the germline V gene. CDR3 region: CSLIRGRDTQYF. CDR3 nucleotide sequence: TGCAGCCTTATAAGGGGGCGAGATACGCAGTATTTT.